This T cell receptor beta chain originates from a study of blood T cell repertoires in COVID-19. Study as a whole: Samples came from the United States, Italy and Spain, spanning acute and convalescent COVID-19. From T cells, B-cell-depleted T cells, or PBMCs came the material, which was cDNA or gDNA.

How the authors handled the data: Reference gene primer amplification yielded estimated nucleated cell counts. Measured with immunoSEQ multiplex PCR; TCRdb has only the in-frame clones, and not every one. The V and J calls and the clone size are those of that table, but D and trimming were determined from the DNA. The sample comprises 85,000 to 100,000 clones, roughly 75% of which are singletons, and nearly 9% rests with the top ten. Unmatched junction bases numbered 11, after V lost 6 bases and J lost 9 bases. Germline lookup yields CDR1 MDHEN and CDR2 SYDVKM. CDR3 length equals 15 residues. The receptor was isolated from a man aged 45-60 years who had recovered from COVID-19. The J gene is TRBJ2-2, the V gene TRBV28; the match to TRBD1 covers 9 bases. The source material was peripheral blood. The CDR3 spells CASSIPGQGFRELFF. CDR3 coding DNA: TGTGCCAGCAGCATACCGGGACAGGGATTCCGGGAGCTGTTTTTT.